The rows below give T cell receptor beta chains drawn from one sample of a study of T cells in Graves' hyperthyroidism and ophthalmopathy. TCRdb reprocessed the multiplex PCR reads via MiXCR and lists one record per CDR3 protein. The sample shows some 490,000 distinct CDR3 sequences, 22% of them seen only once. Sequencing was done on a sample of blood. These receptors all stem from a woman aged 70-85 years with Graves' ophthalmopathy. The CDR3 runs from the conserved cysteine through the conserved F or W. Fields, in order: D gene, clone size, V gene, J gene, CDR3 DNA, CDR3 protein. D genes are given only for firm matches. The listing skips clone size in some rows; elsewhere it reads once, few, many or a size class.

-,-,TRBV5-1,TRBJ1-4,TGCGCCAGCAGCTTGGCCTGGGACAATGAAAAACTGTTTTTT,CASSLAWDNEKLFF
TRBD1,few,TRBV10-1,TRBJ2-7,TGCGCCAGCAAGTACCCGGACAGGAGCTCCTACGAGCAGTACTTC,CASKYPDRSSYEQYF
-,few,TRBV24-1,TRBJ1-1,TGTGCCACCAACGCAGGCGGAGAAGCTTTCTTT,CATNAGGEAFF
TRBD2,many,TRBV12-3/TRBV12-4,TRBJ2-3,TGTGCCAGCGGGAAGACTAGCGGGAGTACAGATACGCAGTATTTT,CASGKTSGSTDTQYF
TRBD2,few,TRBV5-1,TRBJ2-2,TGCGCCAGCAGCGAAACCATAGCGGGCACCGGGGAGCTGTTTTTT,CASSETIAGTGELFF
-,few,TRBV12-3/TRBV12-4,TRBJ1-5,TGTGCCAGCAGTTTAAATACTGTTAGCAATCAGCCCCAGCATTTT,CASSLNTVSNQPQHF
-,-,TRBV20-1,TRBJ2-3,TGCAGTGCAACCGGGTCGAACCTGGGGGCAGATACGCAGTATTTT,CSATGSNLGADTQYF
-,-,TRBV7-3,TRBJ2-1,TGTGCCAGCAGCTCCCCAGGGATGGGGAGGAGTGAGCAGTTCTTC,CASSSPGMGRSEQFF
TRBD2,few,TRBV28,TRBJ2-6,TGTGCCAGCACCTGGGGGGGAACTGGGGCCAACGTCCTGACTTTC,CASTWGGTGANVLTF
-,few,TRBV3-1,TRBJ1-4,TGTGCCAGCACGCGCTCTAATGAAAAACTGTTTTTT,CASTRSNEKLFF
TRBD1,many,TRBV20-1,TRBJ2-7,TGCAGTGCCCTACCAGGGGGTGGTTACGAGCAGTACTTC,CSALPGGGYEQYF
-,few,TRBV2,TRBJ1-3,TGTGCCAGCAGCCTGGGGAGGGAACGCAGAAACACCATATATTTT,CASSLGRERRNTIYF
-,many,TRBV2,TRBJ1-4,TGTGCCAGCAGCAACGACAGGAATGAAAAACTGTTTTTT,CASSNDRNEKLFF